The following is a T cell receptor beta chain sequence with its context. 5'RACE template switching generated TCR cDNA, adding a universal primer site and UMIs. TCRdb re-called the 5' RACE reads with MiXCR, one entry per CDR3 protein. Among around 550,000 distinct CDR3 sequences listed, roughly 19% were seen once. The entry originates in a study of T cells after yellow fever vaccination. The CDR3 has 15 amino acids. Per the germline V gene, CDR1 is GTSNPN and CDR2 is SVGIG (reference sequence). Trimming at V came to 1 base and at J to 4 bases, leaving 8 bases not matched to a gene. This chain joins TRBV30 and TRBJ2-7; TRBD1 agrees at 9 bases. Sequencing used PBMCs, obtained 15 days after the yellow fever booster vaccination. The receptor was derived from a man aged 25-45 years who received the YFV17D yellow fever vaccine. CDR3 DNA sequence: TGTGCCTGGAGTGCTGGCACAGGGGGCTTTTACGAGCAGTACTTC. Its translation: CAWSAGTGGFYEQYF.